Following are 12 T cell receptor beta chains from one sample sequenced in a study of vaccination and CD4 T cells after COVID-19. Cultured CD4+ T-cell DNA underwent Oncomine TCR Beta short-read sequencing. TCRdb fed the PCR reads into MiXCR, producing one record per CDR3 protein. The sample includes about 19,000 distinct CDR3 sequences, 78% of them seen just once. Described treatment: roughly 10-day PBMC culture with coronavirus spike peptide pools or control peptides (ViraFEST assay). Their cognate antigens are unknown. This specimen was CD4+ T cells from blood, cultured in vitro, taken after SARS-CoV-2 vaccination. The receptors derive from a human donor who received a COVID-19 vaccine.

Only one count was recorded for this clonotype. The rearrangement joins TRBV20-1 to TRBJ2-3; 7 bases map to TRBD1. Germline assignment: CDR1 DFQATT and CDR2 SNEGSKA (reference sequence). CDR3 length: 18 residues. The J segment lost 1 base and the V segment lost 6 bases, leaving 19 bases of the junction unmatched. The CDR3 sequence is CSAKRPERNDRGTDTQYF. In nucleotides, the CDR3 is TGCAGTGCCAAACGGCCCGAGAGAAATGACAGGGGCACAGATACGCAGTATTTT.

This chain connects TRBV15 to TRBJ2-1, with 8 bases aligning to TRBD2. The V gene's germline CDR1 is LNHNV and CDR2 YYDKDF (reference sequence). The V and J ends lost 0 bases and 4 bases, in that order; junction bases with no gene match: 5. The length of the CDR3 is 16 residues. The CDR3 protein is CATSRDRASGYNEQFF. CDR3 nucleotide sequence: TGTGCCACCAGCAGAGATCGGGCTAGCGGGTACAATGAGCAGTTCTTC.

The chain joins TRBV20-1 to TRBJ2-7, with 9 bases lining up with TRBD2. The CDR3 loop spans 14 amino acids. Trimming at V came to 3 bases and at J to 1 base, leaving 4 bases not matched to a gene. Germline V CDR1 and CDR2: DFQATT, SNEGSKA (reference sequence). CDR3 sequence reads: CSASSSGGSYEQYF. The DNA for the CDR3 is TGCAGTGCTAGTAGCAGCGGGGGGTCCTACGAGCAGTACTTC.

The chain carries TRBV20-1 and TRBJ1-1; 8 positions agree with TRBD1. CDR3 size: 14 residues. The V gene end was trimmed by 0 bases and the J gene end by 8 bases; junction bases not matched to a gene: 8. Germline CDR1 is DFQATT and CDR2 is SNEGSKA (reference sequence). The CDR3 coding sequence is TGCAGTGCTAGAGATCTCAGCGACAGGGGAGAAGCTTTCTTT. It encodes CSARDLSDRGEAFF.

This clonotype appeared a single time. J is TRBJ1-2 and V is TRBV2, with TRBD1 matching over 7 bases. The J segment lost 2 bases and the V segment lost 5 bases, leaving 11 bases of the junction unmatched. CDR1 and CDR2 (germline): SNHLY, FYNNEI. This CDR3 has 16 residues. DNA of the CDR3: TGTGCCAGCAGTCCATCGGACAGGAGGGTAAACTATGGCTACACCTTC. Its protein product is CASSPSDRRVNYGYTF.

This sequence joins TRBV6-5 and TRBJ2-3; a weak D match, TRBD2 (6 bases). Trimming took off 4 bases at V and 4 bases at J, with 15 bases between the two ends. There are 15 residues in the CDR3. Germline V gene data show CDR1 as MNHEY and CDR2 as SVGAGI. The CDR3 loop is CASSSLGGGADTQYF. DNA for the CDR3: TGTGCCAGCAGTTCATTGGGGGGTGGTGCAGATACGCAGTATTTT.

The rearrangement joins TRBV19 to TRBJ2-2, with 9 bases lining up with TRBD1. This CDR3 spans 15 amino acids. The germline gives CDR1 LNHDA, CDR2 SQIVND (reference sequence). The V gene end was trimmed by 7 bases and the J gene end by 1 base; junction bases not matched to a gene: 4. The CDR3 DNA sequence: TGTGCCAGTAAACAGGGGGCTCGGAACACCGGGGAGCTGTTTTTT. Amino acid sequence: CASKQGARNTGELFF.

The rearrangement links TRBV6-5 to TRBJ1-2, with D unresolved. The CDR3 has 13 residues. V lost 4 bases, J lost 4 bases, and 10 bases lay in between. The germline V gene has CDR1 MNHEY and CDR2 SVGAGI. The CDR3 DNA reads as TGTGCCAGCAGTTCGGCGCAAAGCTATGGCTACACCTTC. Its translation is CASSSAQSYGYTF.

The gene calls are TRBV11-2 and TRBJ1-6; a weak D match, TRBD1 (6 bases). The length of the CDR3 is 14 residues. V was cut by 3 bases and J by 10 bases, with 13 bases left in between. Per the germline V gene, CDR1 is SGHAT and CDR2 is FQNNGV. CDR3 amino acids: CASSFLRGESPLHF. The CDR3 region has the DNA TGTGCCAGCAGCTTCCTCAGGGGAGAGTCACCCCTCCACTTT.

This clonotype has more than one count but fewer than ten. The V gene is TRBV7-2, the J gene TRBJ2-5; TRBD2 aligns across 14 bases. CDR3 size: 15 residues. Trimming cost V 5 bases and J 8 bases; bases outside gene matches: 7. The V gene's germline CDR1 is SGHTA and CDR2 FQGNSA. CDR3 nucleotide sequence: TGTGCCAGCAGCCCCCAGACTAGCGGGGGGGACACCCAGTACTTC. Amino acid sequence: CASSPQTSGGDTQYF. The variable domain in full, completed from reference TRBV7-2 and TRBJ2-5, reads GAGVSQSPSNKVTEKGKDVELRCDPISGHTALYWYRQSLGQGLEFLIYFQGNSAPDKSGLPSDRFSAERTGGSVSTLTIQRTQQEDSAVYLCASSPQTSGGDTQYFGPGTRLLVL.

V is TRBV6-5 and J is TRBJ1-5; perhaps TRBD1 as D (5 bases). V lost 0 bases to trimming and J lost 7 bases, with 10 bases between them. Looked up from germline, CDR1 is MNHEY and CDR2 is SVGAGI. The CDR3 runs 14 residues. The CDR3 loop reads CASSYSGGTQPQHF. The CDR3 bases are TGTGCCAGCAGTTACTCGGGGGGGACCCAGCCCCAGCATTTT.

The chain recombines TRBV7-8 with TRBJ2-3; 8 bases are shared with TRBD1. The junction had 18 bases not matched to a gene; V was cut back by 8 bases and J by 5 bases. Per the germline V gene, CDR1 is SGHVS and CDR2 is FQNEAQ. The CDR3 length is 17 residues. Here the CDR3 reads CASLRGVQGASGDTQYF. CDR3 nucleotide sequence: TGTGCCAGCCTACGAGGGGTCCAGGGGGCTTCGGGAGATACGCAGTATTTT.